Below are 10 T cell receptor beta chains sequenced from a single sample in a study of blood T cells in healthy people across ages. Sample-barcoded 5' priming and a J-beta primer mix drove a second PCR of roughly 6 to 12 cycles. TCRdb passed the 5' RACE reads through MiXCR, listing each CDR3 protein once. Counted here are 800,000 or so distinct CDR3 sequences, 35% to 50% occurring once; the ten biggest clones make up about a sixth. The sequencing input was blood. The source of these receptors is a man at least 80 years old in good health.

This clonotype came up once. The rearrangement joins TRBV7-2 to TRBJ1-2; D is unclear. V was pared by 1 base and J by 6 bases, with 6 bases between. Germline-derived CDR1 and CDR2 are SGHTA and FQGNSA. The CDR3 is 12 residues long. The CDR3 DNA reads as TGTGCCAGCAGCTTAGTGTACGATGGCTACACCTTC. It is translated as CASSLVYDGYTF.

The rearrangement joins TRBV27 to TRBJ2-1; D might be TRBD1 (5 bases). There are 13 residues in the CDR3. Germline values: CDR1 MNHEY, CDR2 SMNVEV (reference sequence). Trimming stripped 7 bases from V and 9 bases from J, with 16 bases between. CDR3 in DNA: TGTGCCAGCACCTTCTCAGGGAATGCTGAGCAGTTCTTC. Its translation is CASTFSGNAEQFF.

This clonotype appeared a few times. This chain uses TRBV12-3 or TRBV12-4 with TRBJ1-1; 8 bases match TRBD1. The ends lost 6 bases at V and 4 bases at J; junction bases unmatched: 4. The CDR3 is 13 amino acids. CDR3 sequence (DNA): TGTGCCAGCAGCACCGGACAGGGCACTGAAGCTTTCTTT. This codes for CASSTGQGTEAFF.

The chain recombines TRBV6-2 or TRBV6-3 with TRBJ2-5, with D unresolved. The J call could be wrong; TRBJ2-7 is a better fit for the DNA end. The CDR3 length is 16 residues. Germline values: CDR1 MNHEY, CDR2 SVGEGT. The CDR3 loop reads CASSYSIGDNTYEQYF. In DNA, the CDR3 is TGTGCCAGCAGTTACTCGATTGGAGACAACACCTACGAGCAGTACTTC.

This clonotype was recorded many times. The chain joins TRBV5-1 to TRBJ2-1, with TRBD1 matching 9 bases. J was trimmed by 9 bases and V by 0 bases; bases with no gene match: 4. Germline values: CDR1 SGHRS, CDR2 YFSETQ. The CDR3 has 14 amino acids. The CDR3 sequence is CASSLGQGGTEQFF. The CDR3 coding sequence is TGCGCCAGCAGCTTGGGACAGGGGGGCACTGAGCAGTTCTTC. Based on the CDR3 plus reference TRBV5-1 and TRBJ2-1, the full variable domain is KAGVTQTPRYLIKTRGQQVTLSCSPISGHRSVSWYQQTPGQGLQFLFEYFSETQRNKGNFPGRFSGRQFSNSRSEMNVSTLELGDSALYLCASSLGQGGTEQFFGPGTRLTVL.

J is TRBJ1-1 and V is TRBV29-1, with 8 positions matching TRBD1. The germline V gene encodes CDR1 SQVTM and CDR2 ANQGSEA. V lost 2 bases and J lost 0; bases outside the gene matches: 8. This CDR3 has 16 amino acids. The CDR3 region is CSVETLTGGMNTEAFF. In nucleotides, the CDR3 is TGCAGCGTTGAAACCCTTACAGGGGGTATGAACACTGAAGCTTTCTTT. Full variable domain (missing parts from reference TRBV29-1 and TRBJ1-1): SAVISQKPSRDICQRGTSLTIQCQVDSQVTMMFWYRQQPGQSLTLIATANQGSEATYESGFVIDKFPISRPNLTFSTLTVSNMSPEDSSIYLCSVETLTGGMNTEAFFGQGTRLTVV.

This clonotype appeared once. The rearrangement links TRBV5-1 to TRBJ2-7; D tentatively reads TRBD1 or TRBD2 (5 bases each). Trimming removed 0 bases from V and 6 bases from J, with 25 bases in between. This CDR3 has 18 residues. In germline, CDR1 is SGHRS, CDR2 YFSETQ. This CDR3 is CASSLEPRIGGSTAEQYF. The CDR3 DNA reads TGCGCCAGCAGCTTGGAGCCACGGATTGGGGGTTCTACGGCCGAGCAGTACTTC.

There are a few counts of this clonotype. Germline is not matched at one junction end, which may reflect a read error. J is TRBJ1-1 and V is TRBV7-6; possibly TRBD1 for D (5 bases). The CDR3 totals 14 residues. Per germline, CDR1 SGHVS and CDR2 FNYEAQ. CDR3 loop: CAGSLSRVNTEAFF. The CDR3 DNA follows: TGTGCCGGCAGCTTGAGCAGGGTGAACACTGAAGCTTTCTTT.

This rearrangement joins TRBV6-1 to TRBJ2-5; no clear D gene. The J call could be wrong; TRBJ2-7 is a better fit for the DNA end. Germline-derived CDR1 and CDR2 are MNHNS and SASEGT. This CDR3 region has 15 residues. The CDR3 sequence: CASSDDWVTGYEQYF. The CDR3 DNA follows: TGTGCCAGCAGTGATGATTGGGTAACTGGCTACGAGCAGTACTTC.

The rearrangement joins TRBV6-2 or TRBV6-3 to TRBJ2-3; D is unclear. This CDR3 region has 14 residues. CDR1 MNHEY and CDR2 SVGEGT come from the germline V gene. V lost 4 bases, J lost 4 bases, and 12 bases lay in between. The CDR3 loop is CASSWLISADTQYF. The CDR3 DNA reads as TGTGCCAGCAGTTGGCTAATAAGTGCAGATACGCAGTATTTT.